This T cell receptor (beta chain) was sequenced during a study of blood T cell repertoires in COVID-19. Study-level background: Samples of COVID-19 (acute and convalescent) were obtained from the United States, Italy and Spain. From T cells, B-cell-depleted T cells, or PBMCs came the material, which was cDNA or gDNA.

The authors' processing: How many nucleated cells were present was estimated from reference gene primer amplification. The data were produced by immunoSEQ multiplex PCR, yet TCRdb's version contains in-frame clones alone and is incomplete. V and J calls and clone size come straight from that table; D and trimming were deduced from the DNA. This repertoire shows about 260,000 clones, roughly 84% found once; its top ten account for 1.5%. Deletions cut 5 bases from V and 1 base from J, with 8 bases between. This CDR3 has 13 residues. CDR1 is MNHEY, CDR2 SMNVEV, per germline (reference sequence). This receptor was taken from a woman aged 40-49 years who had recovered from COVID-19. The V gene is TRBV27, the J gene TRBJ1-1; D gene ambiguous. Sequenced: peripheral blood. The CDR3 spells CASSNLRNTEAFF. The CDR3 DNA is TGTGCCAGCAGTAACCTACGGAACACTGAAGCTTTCTTT.